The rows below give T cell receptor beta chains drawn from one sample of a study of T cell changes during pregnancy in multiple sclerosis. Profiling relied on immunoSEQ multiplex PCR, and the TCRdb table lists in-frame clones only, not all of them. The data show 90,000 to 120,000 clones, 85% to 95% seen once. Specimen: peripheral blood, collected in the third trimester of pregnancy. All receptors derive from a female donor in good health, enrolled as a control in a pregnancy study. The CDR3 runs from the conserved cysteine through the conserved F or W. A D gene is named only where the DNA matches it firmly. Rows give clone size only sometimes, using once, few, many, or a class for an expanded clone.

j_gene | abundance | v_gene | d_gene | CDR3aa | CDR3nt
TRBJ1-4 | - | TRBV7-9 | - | CASSLVTTNEKLFF | TGTGCCAGCAGCTTAGTCACAACTAATGAAAAACTGTTTTTT
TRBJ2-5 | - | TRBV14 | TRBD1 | CASSPQTGGWQETQYF | TGTGCCAGCAGCCCTCAGACAGGGGGCTGGCAAGAGACCCAGTACTTC
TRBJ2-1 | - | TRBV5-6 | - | CASSLQVRVHGQFF | TGTGCCAGCAGCTTACAGGTCCGGGTTCATGGGCAGTTCTTC
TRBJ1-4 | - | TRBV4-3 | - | CASSQLAGNEKLFF | TGCGCCAGCAGCCAATTAGCAGGGAATGAAAAACTGTTTTTT
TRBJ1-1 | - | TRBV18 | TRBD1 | CASTTTGQGLNTEAFF | TGTGCCAGCACGACGACCGGACAGGGTTTGAACACTGAAGCTTTCTTT
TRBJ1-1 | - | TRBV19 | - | CASSEFRGTEAFF | TGTGCCAGTAGTGAGTTCCGGGGCACTGAAGCTTTCTTT
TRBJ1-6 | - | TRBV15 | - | CATSRDVQGLNSPLHF | TGTGCCACCAGCAGAGATGTCCAGGGATTGAATTCACCCCTCCACTTT
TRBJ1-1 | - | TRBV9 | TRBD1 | CASSVTTGGTEAFF | TGTGCCAGCAGCGTCACAACAGGGGGCACTGAAGCTTTCTTT
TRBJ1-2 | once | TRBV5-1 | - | CASSATGTNYGYTF | TGCGCCAGCAGCGCGACGGGGACTAACTATGGCTACACCTTC
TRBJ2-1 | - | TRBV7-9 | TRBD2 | CASSELAGEYNEQFF | TGTGCCAGCAGCGAACTAGCGGGGGAATACAATGAGCAGTTCTTC
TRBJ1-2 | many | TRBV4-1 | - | CASSQEEGGIPSDGYTF | TGCGCCAGCAGCCAAGAAGAAGGGGGAATCCCGTCGGATGGCTACACCTTC
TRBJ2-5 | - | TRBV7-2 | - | CASSLELEETQYF | TGTGCCAGCAGCTTAGAACTGGAAGAGACCCAGTACTTC
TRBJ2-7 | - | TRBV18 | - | CASSPQNRDTLYEQYF | TGTGCCAGCTCACCACAGAACCGGGACACTCTCTACGAGCAGTACTTC
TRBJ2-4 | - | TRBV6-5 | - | CASSPRGMDIQYF | TGTGCCAGCAGTCCCAGGGGTATGGACATTCAGTACTTC
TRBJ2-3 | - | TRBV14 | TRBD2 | CASSPGLAGGLTDTQYF | TGTGCCAGCAGCCCCGGACTAGCGGGGGGCCTCACAGATACGCAGTATTTT
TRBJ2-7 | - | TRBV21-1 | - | CASSKEGGAPWIPTYEQYF | TGTGCCAGCAGCAAAGAAGGAGGAGCCCCTTGGATTCCAACCTACGAGCAGTACTTC
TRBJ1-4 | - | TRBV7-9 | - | CASSPTALNEKLFF | TGTGCCAGCAGCCCGACAGCTCTTAATGAAAAACTGTTTTTT
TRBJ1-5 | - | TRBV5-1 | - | CASSLGLSDSNQPQHF | TGCGCCAGCAGCTTGGGATTGTCAGATAGCAATCAGCCCCAGCATTTT
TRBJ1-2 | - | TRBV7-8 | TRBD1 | CASSLGPRTGGDGYTF | TGTGCCAGCAGCTTAGGGCCCCGGACAGGTGGCGATGGCTACACCTTC
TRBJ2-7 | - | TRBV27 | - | CASSLKGHPTYEQYF | TGTGCCAGCAGCCTCAAGGGGCACCCAACCTACGAGCAGTACTTC
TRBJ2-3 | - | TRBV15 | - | CATEDRRLATDTQYF | TGTGCCACCGAGGATAGGCGGTTGGCCACAGATACGCAGTATTTT
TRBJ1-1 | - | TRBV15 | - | CATSRVGGENTEAFF | TGTGCCACCAGCAGAGTTGGCGGGGAGAACACTGAAGCTTTCTTT
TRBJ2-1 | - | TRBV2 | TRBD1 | CASSRQGDNEQFF | TGTGCCAGCTCGCGACAGGGAGATAATGAGCAGTTCTTC
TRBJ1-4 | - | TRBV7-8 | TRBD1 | CASSSGQGGNEKLFF | TGTGCCAGCAGCTCCGGACAGGGGGGAAATGAAAAACTGTTTTTT